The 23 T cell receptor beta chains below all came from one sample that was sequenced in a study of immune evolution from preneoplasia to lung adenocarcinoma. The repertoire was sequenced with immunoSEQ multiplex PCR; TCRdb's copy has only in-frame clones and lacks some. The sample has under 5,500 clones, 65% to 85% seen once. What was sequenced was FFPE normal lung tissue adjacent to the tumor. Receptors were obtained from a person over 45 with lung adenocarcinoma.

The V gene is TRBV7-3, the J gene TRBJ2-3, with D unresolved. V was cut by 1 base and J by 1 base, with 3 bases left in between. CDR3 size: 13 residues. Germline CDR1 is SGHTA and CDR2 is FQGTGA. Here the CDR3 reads CASSLSGTDTQYF. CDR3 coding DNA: TGTGCCAGCAGCTTAAGCGGCACAGATACGCAGTATTTT.

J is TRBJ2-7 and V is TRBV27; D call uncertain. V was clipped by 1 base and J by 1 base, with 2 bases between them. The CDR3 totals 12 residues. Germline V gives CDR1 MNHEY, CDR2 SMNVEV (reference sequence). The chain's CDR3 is CASSLFSYEQYF. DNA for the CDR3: TGTGCCAGCAGTTTATTTTCCTACGAGCAGTACTTC.

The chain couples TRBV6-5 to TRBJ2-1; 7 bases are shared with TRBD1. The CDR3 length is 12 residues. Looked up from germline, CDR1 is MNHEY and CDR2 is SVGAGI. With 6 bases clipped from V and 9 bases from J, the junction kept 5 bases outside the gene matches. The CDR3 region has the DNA TGTGCCAGCAGGACAGGGAAGGGTGAGCAGTTCTTC. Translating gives CASRTGKGEQFF.

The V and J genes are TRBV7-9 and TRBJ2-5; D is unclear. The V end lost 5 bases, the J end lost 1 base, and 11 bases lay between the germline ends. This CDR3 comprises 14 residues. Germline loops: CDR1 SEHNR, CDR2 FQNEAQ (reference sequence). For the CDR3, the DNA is TGTGCCAGCAGCCTTTCCCCCACCCAAGAGACCCAGTACTTC. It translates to CASSLSPTQETQYF.

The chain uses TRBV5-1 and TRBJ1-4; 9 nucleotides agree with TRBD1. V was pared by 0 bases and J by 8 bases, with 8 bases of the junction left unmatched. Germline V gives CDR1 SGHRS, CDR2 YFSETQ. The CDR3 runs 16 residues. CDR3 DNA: TGCGCCAGCAGCTTGGTGTCGGGACAGGGTGGCGAAAAACTGTTTTTT. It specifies CASSLVSGQGGEKLFF. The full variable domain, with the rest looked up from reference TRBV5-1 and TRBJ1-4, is KAGVTQTPRYLIKTRGQQVTLSCSPISGHRSVSWYQQTPGQGLQFLFEYFSETQRNKGNFPGRFSGRQFSNSRSEMNVSTLELGDSALYLCASSLVSGQGGEKLFFGSGTQLSVL.

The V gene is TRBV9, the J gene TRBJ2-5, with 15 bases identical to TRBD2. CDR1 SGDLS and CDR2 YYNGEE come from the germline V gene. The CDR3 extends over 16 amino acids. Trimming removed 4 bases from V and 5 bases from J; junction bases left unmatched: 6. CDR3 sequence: CASSPGTSGGRETQYF. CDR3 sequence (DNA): TGTGCCAGCAGCCCCGGGACTAGCGGGGGGCGGGAGACCCAGTACTTC.

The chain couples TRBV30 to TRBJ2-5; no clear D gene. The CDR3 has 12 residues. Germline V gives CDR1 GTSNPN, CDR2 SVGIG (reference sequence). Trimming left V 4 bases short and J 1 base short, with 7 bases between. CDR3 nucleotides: TGTGCCTGGAATTCCGGCCAAGAGACCCAGTACTTC. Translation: CAWNSGQETQYF.

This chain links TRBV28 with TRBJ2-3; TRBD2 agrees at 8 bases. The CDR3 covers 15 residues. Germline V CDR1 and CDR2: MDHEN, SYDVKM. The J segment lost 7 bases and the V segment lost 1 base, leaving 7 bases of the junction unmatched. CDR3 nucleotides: TGTGCCAGCAGTTTATATGGCGGGGGGCGATATACGCAGTATTTT. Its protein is CASSLYGGGRYTQYF.

The CDR3 reads CASSLGGRRGQETQYF. CDR3 sequence (DNA): TGTGCCAGCAGCTTAGGAGGCAGGAGGGGACAAGAGACCCAGTACTTC. The gene calls are TRBV7-2 and TRBJ2-5, with D maybe TRBD2 (6 bases). Trimming shortened V by 1 base and J by 2 bases, and 14 bases separated the two germline ends. The CDR3 loop spans 16 amino acids. Germline CDR1 and CDR2: SGHTA and FQGNSA. The full variable domain, in which reference TRBV7-2 and TRBJ2-5 provide the parts outside the CDR3, is GAGVSQSPSNKVTEKGKDVELRCDPISGHTALYWYRQSLGQGLEFLIYFQGNSAPDKSGLPSDRFSAERTGGSVSTLTIQRTQQEDSAVYLCASSLGGRRGQETQYFGPGTRLLVL.

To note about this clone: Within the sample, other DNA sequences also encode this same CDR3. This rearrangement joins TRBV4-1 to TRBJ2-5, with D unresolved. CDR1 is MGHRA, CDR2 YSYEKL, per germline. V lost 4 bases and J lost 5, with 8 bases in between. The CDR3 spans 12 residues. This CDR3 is CASSPQGETQYF. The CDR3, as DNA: TGCGCCAGCAGCCCGCAAGGGGAGACCCAGTACTTC.

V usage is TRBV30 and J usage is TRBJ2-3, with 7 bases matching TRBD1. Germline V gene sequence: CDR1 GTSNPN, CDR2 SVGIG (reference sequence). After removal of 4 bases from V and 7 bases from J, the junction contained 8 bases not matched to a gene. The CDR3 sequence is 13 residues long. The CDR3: CAWNRGERNTQYF. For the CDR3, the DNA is TGTGCCTGGAACAGGGGAGAGCGAAATACGCAGTATTTT.

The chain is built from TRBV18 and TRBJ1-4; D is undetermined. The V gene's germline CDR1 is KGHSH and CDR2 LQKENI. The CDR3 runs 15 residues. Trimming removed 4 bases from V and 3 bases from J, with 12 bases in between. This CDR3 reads CASSQQTPSNEKLFF. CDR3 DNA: TGTGCCAGCTCACAGCAGACACCATCTAATGAAAAACTGTTTTTT.

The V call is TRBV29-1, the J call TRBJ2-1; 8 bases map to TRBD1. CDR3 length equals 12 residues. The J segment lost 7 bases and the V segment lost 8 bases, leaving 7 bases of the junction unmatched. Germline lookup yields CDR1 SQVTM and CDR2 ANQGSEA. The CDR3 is CSPRTGQNEQFF. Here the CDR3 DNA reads TGCAGCCCCCGGACAGGGCAAAATGAGCAGTTCTTC.

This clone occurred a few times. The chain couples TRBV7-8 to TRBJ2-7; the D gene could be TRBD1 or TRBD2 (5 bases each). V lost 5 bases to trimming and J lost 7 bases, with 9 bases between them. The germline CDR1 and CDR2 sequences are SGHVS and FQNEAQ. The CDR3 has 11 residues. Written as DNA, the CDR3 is TGTGCCAGCAGCGCCGGGACGGAGCAGTACTTC. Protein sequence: CASSAGTEQYF.

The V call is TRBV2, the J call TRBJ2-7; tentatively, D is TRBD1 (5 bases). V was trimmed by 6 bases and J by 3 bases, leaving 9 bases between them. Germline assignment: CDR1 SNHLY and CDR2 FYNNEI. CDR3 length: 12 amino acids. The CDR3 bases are TGTGCCAGCAGCCCCAGGGTCTACGAGCAGTACTTC. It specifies CASSPRVYEQYF.

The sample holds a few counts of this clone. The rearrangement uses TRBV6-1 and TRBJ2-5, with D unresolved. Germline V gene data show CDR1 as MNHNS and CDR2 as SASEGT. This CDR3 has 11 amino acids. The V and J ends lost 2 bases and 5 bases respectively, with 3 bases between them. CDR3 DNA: TGTGCCAGCAGTGAAACTGAGACCCAGTACTTC. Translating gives CASSETETQYF.

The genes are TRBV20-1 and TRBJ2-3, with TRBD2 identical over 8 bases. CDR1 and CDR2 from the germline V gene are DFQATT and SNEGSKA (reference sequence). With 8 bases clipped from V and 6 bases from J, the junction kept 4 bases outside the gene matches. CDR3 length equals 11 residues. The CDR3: CSCGRPDTQYF. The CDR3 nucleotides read TGCAGTTGCGGGAGGCCCGATACGCAGTATTTT.

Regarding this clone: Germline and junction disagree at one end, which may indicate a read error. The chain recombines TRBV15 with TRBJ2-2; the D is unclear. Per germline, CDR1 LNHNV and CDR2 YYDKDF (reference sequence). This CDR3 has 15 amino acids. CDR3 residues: CATSGDSPGTGELFF. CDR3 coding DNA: TGTGCCACCAGCGGAGACTCCCCTGGCACCGGGGAGCTGTTTTTT.

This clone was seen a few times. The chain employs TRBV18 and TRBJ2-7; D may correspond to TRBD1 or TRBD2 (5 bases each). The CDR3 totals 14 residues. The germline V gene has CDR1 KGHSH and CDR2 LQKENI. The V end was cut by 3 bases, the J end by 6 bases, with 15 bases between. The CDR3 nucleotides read TGTGCCAGCTCACCTGGGACCCGACCTGGCGAGCAGTACTTC. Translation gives CASSPGTRPGEQYF.

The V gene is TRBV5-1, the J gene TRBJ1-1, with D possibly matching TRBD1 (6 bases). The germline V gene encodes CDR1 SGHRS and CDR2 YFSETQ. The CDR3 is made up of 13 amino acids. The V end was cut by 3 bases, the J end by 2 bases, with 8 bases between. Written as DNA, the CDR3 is TGCGCCAGCAGCTGGGGGACAAACACTGAAGCTTTCTTT. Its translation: CASSWGTNTEAFF.

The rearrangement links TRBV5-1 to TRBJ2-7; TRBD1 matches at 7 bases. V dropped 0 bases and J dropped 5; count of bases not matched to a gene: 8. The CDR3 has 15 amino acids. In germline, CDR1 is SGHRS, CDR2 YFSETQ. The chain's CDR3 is CASSLEETGFNEQYF. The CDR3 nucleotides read TGCGCCAGCAGCTTGGAGGAGACAGGGTTTAACGAGCAGTACTTC.

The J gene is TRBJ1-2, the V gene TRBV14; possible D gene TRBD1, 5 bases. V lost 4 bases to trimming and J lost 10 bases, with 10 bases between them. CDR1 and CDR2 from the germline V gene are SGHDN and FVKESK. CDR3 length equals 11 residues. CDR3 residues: CASSRGGDYTF. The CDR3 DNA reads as TGTGCCAGCAGCCGGGGGGGGGACTACACCTTC.

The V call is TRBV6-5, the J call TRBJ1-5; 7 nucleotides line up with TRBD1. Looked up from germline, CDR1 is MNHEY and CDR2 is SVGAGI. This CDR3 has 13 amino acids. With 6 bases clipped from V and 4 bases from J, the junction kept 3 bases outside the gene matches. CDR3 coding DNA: TGTGCCAGCAGCTGGGACAGAAATCAGCCCCAGCATTTT. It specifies CASSWDRNQPQHF.